What follows describes a single T cell receptor beta chain. Its antigen is unknown. This sample was taken from a study of T-cell reconstitution after alpha-beta-depleted transplantation in children. Study-wide results and limits: It was surviving recipient T cells and thymic progenitors that gave some patients high TCRbeta diversity at day 60.

J was trimmed by 0 bases and V by 3 bases; bases with no gene match: 7. The germline V gene encodes CDR1 SGHVS and CDR2 FQNEAQ. The CDR3 length is 16 residues. Preparing the TCRbeta library involved the use of unique molecular identifiers. Using its own MiXCR run on the PCR reads, TCRdb lists one record per CDR3 protein. The sample includes about 980,000 distinct CDR3 sequences, roughly 29% seen only once; the top ten take over 25%. The TCR sequence derives from a boy less than two years old who had a stem cell transplant for SCID, so the T cells may come from the graft donor. The chain uses TRBV7-8 and TRBJ2-7; TRBD2 aligns across 8 bases. This sample comprised PBMCs, mostly from graft donor cells, obtained 360 days after TCRalphabeta/CD19-depleted stem cell transplant. The CDR3 sequence: CASSFLLAASSYEQYF. The CDR3 DNA reads as TGTGCCAGCAGCTTCCTACTAGCGGCAAGCTCCTACGAGCAGTACTTC. Full variable domain (missing parts from reference TRBV7-8 and TRBJ2-7): GAGVSQSPRYKVAKRGQDVALRCDPISGHVSLFWYQQALGQGPEFLTYFQNEAQLDKSGLPSDRFFAERPEGSVSTLKIQRTQQEDSAVYLCASSFLLAASSYEQYFGPGTRLTVT.